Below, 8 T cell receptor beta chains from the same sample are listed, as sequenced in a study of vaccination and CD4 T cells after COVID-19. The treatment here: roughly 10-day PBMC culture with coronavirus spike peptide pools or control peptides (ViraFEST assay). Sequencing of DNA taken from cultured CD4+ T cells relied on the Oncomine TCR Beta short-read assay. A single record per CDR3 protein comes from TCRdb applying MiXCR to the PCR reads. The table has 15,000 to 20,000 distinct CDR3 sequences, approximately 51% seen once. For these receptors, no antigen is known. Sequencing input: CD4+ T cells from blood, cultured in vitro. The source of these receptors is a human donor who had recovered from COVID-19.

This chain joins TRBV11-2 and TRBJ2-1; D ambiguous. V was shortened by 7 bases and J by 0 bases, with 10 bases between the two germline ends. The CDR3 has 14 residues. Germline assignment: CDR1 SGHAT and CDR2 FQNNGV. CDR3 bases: TGTGCCAGCACCGATCGGAGCTCCTACAATGAGCAGTTCTTC. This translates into CASTDRSSYNEQFF.

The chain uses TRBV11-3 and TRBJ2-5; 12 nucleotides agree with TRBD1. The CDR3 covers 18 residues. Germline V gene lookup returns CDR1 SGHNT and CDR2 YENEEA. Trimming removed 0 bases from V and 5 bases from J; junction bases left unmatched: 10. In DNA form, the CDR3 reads TGTGCCAGCAGCTTAGATTCACCGGGACAGGGGGCGTCTGAGACCCAGTACTTC. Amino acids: CASSLDSPGQGASETQYF.

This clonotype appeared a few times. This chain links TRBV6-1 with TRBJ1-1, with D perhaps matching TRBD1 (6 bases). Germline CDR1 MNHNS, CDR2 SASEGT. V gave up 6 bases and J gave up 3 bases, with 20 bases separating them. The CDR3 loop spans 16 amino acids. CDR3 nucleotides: TGTGCCAGCAGACCATACATACAGGGAGGGGACACTGAAGCTTTCTTT. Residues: CASRPYIQGGDTEAFF.

This chain's CDR3 is CSVVGLQETQYF. CDR3 nucleotide sequence: TGCAGCGTTGTTGGATTACAAGAGACCCAGTACTTC. This chain joins TRBV29-1 and TRBJ2-5; D is undetermined. This CDR3 has 12 residues. V lost 4 bases to trimming and J lost 2 bases, with 8 bases between them. Germline CDR1 and CDR2: SQVTM and ANQGSEA. Supplemented by reference TRBV29-1 and TRBJ2-5, the full variable domain reads SAVISQKPSRDICQRGTSLTIQCQVDSQVTMMFWYRQQPGQSLTLIATANQGSEATYESGFVIDKFPISRPNLTFSTLTVSNMSPEDSSIYLCSVVGLQETQYFGPGTRLLVL.

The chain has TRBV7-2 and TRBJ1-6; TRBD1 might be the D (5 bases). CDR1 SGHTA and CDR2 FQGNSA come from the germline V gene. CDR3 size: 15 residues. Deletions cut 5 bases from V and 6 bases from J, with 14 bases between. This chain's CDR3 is CASSTNGGINSPLHF. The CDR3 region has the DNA TGTGCCAGCAGCACGAACGGGGGAATTAATTCACCCCTCCACTTT.

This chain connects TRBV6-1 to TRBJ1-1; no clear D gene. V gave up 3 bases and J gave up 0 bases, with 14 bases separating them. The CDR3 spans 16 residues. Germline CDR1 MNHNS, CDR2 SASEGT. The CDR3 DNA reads TGTGCCAGCAGTGACGACCCACAGAGCATGAACACTGAAGCTTTCTTT. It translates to CASSDDPQSMNTEAFF.

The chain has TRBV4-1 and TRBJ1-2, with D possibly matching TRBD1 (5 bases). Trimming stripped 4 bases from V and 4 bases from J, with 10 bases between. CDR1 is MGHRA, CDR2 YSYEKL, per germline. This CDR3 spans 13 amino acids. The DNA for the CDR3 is TGCGCCAGCAGCCTAAGGGGTCTCTATGGCTACACCTTC. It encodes CASSLRGLYGYTF.

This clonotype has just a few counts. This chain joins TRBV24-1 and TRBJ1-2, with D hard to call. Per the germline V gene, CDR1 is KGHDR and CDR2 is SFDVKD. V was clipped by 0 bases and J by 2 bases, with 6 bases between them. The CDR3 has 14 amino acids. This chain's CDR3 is CATSDLFANYGYTF. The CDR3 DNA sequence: TGTGCCACCAGTGATTTGTTTGCCAACTATGGCTACACCTTC.